This is a list of T cell receptor beta chains from one sample in a study of spatial heterogeneity in lung cancer. TCRdb called the 5' RACE reads again in MiXCR, with one record for every CDR3 protein. Among some 97,000 distinct CDR3 sequences listed, 3.5% to 5% were seen once. Sequencing used lung tumor tissue, obtained at surgery. These receptors all stem from a male donor with early-stage non-small cell lung cancer. CDR3s include the opening cysteine and the closing phenylalanine or tryptophan. A D gene is named only where the DNA matches it firmly. Clone size is shown for a subset of rows, as once, few, many or a class of expanded clone.

abundance	v_gene	j_gene	d_gene	CDR3aa	CDR3nt
many	TRBV5-1	TRBJ2-7	-	CASSSEGMDEQYF	TGCGCCAGCAGCTCCGAAGGGATGGACGAGCAGTACTTC
-	TRBV11-2	TRBJ2-5	-	CASSLALLGGEILETQYF	TGTGCCAGCAGCTTAGCCCTCTTAGGAGGGGAGATTTTGGAGACCCAGTACTTC
many	TRBV3-1	TRBJ2-3	-	CASSQHPSGGQYF	TGTGCCAGCAGCCAACACCCCAGTGGGGGGCAGTATTTT
many	TRBV27	TRBJ2-3	TRBD2	CASSQTSGRALTDTQYF	TGTGCCAGCAGTCAAACCAGCGGGAGGGCCCTCACAGATACGCAGTATTTT
-	TRBV28	TRBJ2-7	-	CASNQGLNSYEQYF	TGTGCCAGCAACCAGGGATTGAACTCCTACGAGCAGTACTTC
many	TRBV6-6	TRBJ2-7	TRBD2	CASSYGGREYEQYF	TGTGCCAGCAGTTACGGCGGGAGAGAATACGAGCAGTACTTC
many	TRBV20-1	TRBJ2-5	-	CSASTQLGVETQYF	TGCAGTGCTAGTACTCAACTTGGTGTAGAGACCCAGTACTTC
many	TRBV20-1	TRBJ2-1	-	CSARGLWGNEQFF	TGCAGTGCCCGTGGACTGTGGGGCAATGAGCAGTTCTTC
many	TRBV10-2	TRBJ2-5	-	CASTGRALETQYF	TGCGCCAGCACCGGAAGGGCATTGGAGACCCAGTACTTC
many	TRBV7-9	TRBJ1-2	-	CASSSSGGGGHGYTF	TGTGCCAGCAGCTCCTCTGGTGGAGGAGGGCATGGCTACACCTTC
many	TRBV12-3/TRBV12-4	TRBJ1-2	-	CASSFDSLNYGYTF	TGTGCCAGCAGTTTCGATAGCCTTAACTATGGCTACACCTTC
many	TRBV7-9	TRBJ2-3	-	CASSFAGMADTQYF	TGTGCCAGCAGCTTCGCAGGGATGGCAGATACGCAGTATTTT
many	TRBV28	TRBJ1-5	-	CASSFSDYGGQPQHF	TGTGCCAGCAGTTTCTCCGACTACGGCGGCCAGCCCCAGCATTTT
many	TRBV7-9	TRBJ1-1	-	CASSKGSNLNTEAFF	TGTGCCAGCAGCAAAGGGTCAAACTTGAACACTGAAGCTTTCTTT
few	TRBV5-5	TRBJ2-5	-	CASSLLTDEETQYF	TGTGCCAGCAGCCTACTGACTGACGAAGAGACCCAGTACTTC
many	TRBV6-2/TRBV6-3	TRBJ2-4	TRBD1	CASNRGSGRTKNIQYF	TGTGCCAGCAACAGGGGGTCAGGACGTACCAAAAACATTCAGTACTTC
many	TRBV20-1	TRBJ1-1	-	CSARRTGSDTEAFF	TGCAGTGCTAGACGTACAGGGTCGGACACTGAAGCTTTCTTT
many	TRBV9	TRBJ2-1	-	CASNPEGGPYNEQFF	TGTGCCAGCAACCCAGAAGGCGGCCCCTACAATGAGCAGTTCTTC
-	TRBV7-9	TRBJ1-5	-	CASSSDGYSNQPQHF	TGTGCCAGCAGCAGTGACGGATATAGCAATCAGCCCCAGCATTTT
many	TRBV28	TRBJ2-7	-	CASRSTPSAPQYF	TGTGCCAGCAGGTCGACCCCTTCAGCACCCCAGTACTTC
many	TRBV4-1	TRBJ2-1	-	CASSQALSASSYNEQFF	TGCGCCAGCAGCCAGGCCCTAAGCGCTAGTTCATACAATGAGCAGTTCTTC
many	TRBV2	TRBJ2-7	-	CASSQQGMREQYF	TGTGCCAGCAGCCAACAAGGGATGAGGGAGCAGTACTTC
many	TRBV25-1	TRBJ2-1	-	CASSESLASNEQFF	TGTGCCAGCAGTGAATCCCTAGCGAGCAATGAGCAGTTCTTC
many	TRBV6-1	TRBJ2-7	-	CASRPSSGSADLYEQYF	TGTGCCAGCAGGCCGTCAAGCGGGTCGGCGGACCTTTACGAGCAGTACTTC
many	TRBV7-9	TRBJ1-5	TRBD1	CASGPDRGRGQPQHF	TGTGCCAGCGGACCGGACAGGGGGCGAGGTCAGCCCCAGCATTTT
many	TRBV27	TRBJ2-1	-	CASSLTPPGVRDNEQFF	TGTGCCAGCAGTTTAACCCCCCCGGGAGTCCGGGACAATGAGCAGTTCTTC
-	TRBV12-3/TRBV12-4	TRBJ1-5	TRBD1	CASRPTGEKPQHF	TGTGCCAGCAGGCCGACAGGGGAGAAACCCCAGCATTTT
many	TRBV20-1	TRBJ1-1	TRBD1	CSAAGTGAVNTEAFF	TGCAGTGCCGCCGGGACAGGGGCTGTGAACACTGAAGCTTTCTTT
many	TRBV20-1	TRBJ2-3	-	CSARVLVTGTDTQYF	TGCAGTGCTAGAGTCTTAGTAACAGGGACAGATACGCAGTATTTT
many	TRBV5-1	TRBJ1-2	TRBD1	CASRPTGTNYGYTF	TGCGCCAGCAGACCGACAGGGACCAACTATGGCTACACCTTC
many	TRBV4-2	TRBJ2-7	TRBD2	CASSQDFGGSEQYF	TGTGCCAGCAGCCAAGATTTCGGGGGGTCCGAGCAGTACTTC
-	TRBV7-2	TRBJ2-3	-	CAGGKAFWDTQYF	TGTGCAGGGGGGAAGGCTTTCTGGGATACGCAGTATTTT
many	TRBV10-3	TRBJ2-7	TRBD1	CAISGGQGTLEQYF	TGTGCCATCAGTGGCGGACAGGGGACCCTCGAGCAGTACTTC
many	TRBV5-1	TRBJ2-3	TRBD1	CASSYRQGYTDTQYF	TGCGCCAGCAGCTACCGACAGGGATACACAGATACGCAGTATTTT
few	TRBV11-3	TRBJ1-1	TRBD1	CASSLDRGDEAFF	TGTGCCAGCAGCCTAGACAGGGGGGATGAAGCTTTCTTT
many	TRBV5-1	TRBJ2-2	-	CASSLLASTGELFF	TGCGCCAGCAGCTTGTTAGCTAGCACCGGGGAGCTGTTTTTT
many	TRBV12-5	TRBJ2-4	-	CASGTAGAGNIQYF	TGTGCTAGTGGTACCGCGGGGGCTGGAAACATTCAGTACTTC
many	TRBV11-2	TRBJ2-3	-	CASIMVGTSSTDTQYF	TGTGCCAGCATCATGGTAGGGACCTCTAGCACAGATACGCAGTATTTT
many	TRBV2	TRBJ1-1	-	CASAAFWDMNTEAFF	TGTGCCAGCGCCGCTTTTTGGGACATGAACACTGAAGCTTTCTTT
many	TRBV11-2	TRBJ2-2	TRBD1	CASSLNRGSGELFF	TGTGCCAGCAGCTTAAACAGGGGATCCGGGGAGCTGTTTTTT
many	TRBV7-9	TRBJ2-2	-	CASSPTSRGTGELFF	TGTGCCAGCAGCCCGACTAGTCGGGGCACCGGGGAGCTGTTTTTT
many	TRBV10-2	TRBJ1-1	-	CASSEAFENTEAFF	TGCGCCAGCAGTGAAGCGTTCGAGAACACTGAAGCTTTCTTT
few	TRBV11-2	TRBJ2-2	-	CASSLDPGSGELFF	TGTGCCAGCAGCTTAGATCCGGGATCCGGGGAGCTGTTTTTT
-	TRBV28	TRBJ2-3	TRBD2	CASSFPQGTSRVGYTQYF	TGTGCCAGCAGTTTTCCTCAAGGGACTAGTCGGGTCGGATATACGCAGTATTTT
-	TRBV28	TRBJ1-1	-	CASSPTGTRNTEAFF	TGTGCCAGCAGTCCTACCGGGACCCGAAACACTGAAGCTTTCTTT
many	TRBV19	TRBJ1-2	-	CASSTSFDSGLHGYTF	TGTGCCAGTAGTACATCCTTTGATTCGGGACTTCATGGCTACACCTTC
-	TRBV6-6	TRBJ2-5	-	CASRGRERETQYF	TGTGCCAGCAGGGGAAGGGAAAGGGAGACCCAGTACTTC
many	TRBV2	TRBJ2-1	-	CASTGTYQYNEQFF	TGTGCCAGCACGGGCACGTACCAGTACAATGAGCAGTTCTTC
many	TRBV27	TRBJ2-3	-	CASLGRGPVDTQYF	TGTGCCAGCCTAGGTAGAGGGCCGGTGGATACGCAGTATTTT
-	TRBV7-9	TRBJ2-4	-	CASSLGQGSINIQYF	TGTGCCAGCAGCTTAGGGCAGGGTAGTATAAACATTCAGTACTTC
many	TRBV11-2	TRBJ2-5	-	CASSWAGQGTQYF	TGTGCCAGCAGCTGGGCCGGTCAGGGGACCCAGTACTTC
-	TRBV12-3/TRBV12-4	TRBJ2-4	-	CASSLAGVGKNIQYF	TGTGCCAGCAGTTTAGCGGGGGTGGGCAAAAACATTCAGTACTTC
many	TRBV20-1	TRBJ2-5	-	CSARRGSGETQYF	TGCAGTGCTAGAAGGGGGAGTGGCGAGACCCAGTACTTC